The subject of this entry is one T cell receptor beta chain. The data are from a study of control samples from healthy donors and cancer patients. With 4 bases clipped from V and 3 bases from J, the junction kept 6 bases outside the gene matches. There are 16 residues in the CDR3. Germline V lookup: CDR1 LGHDT, CDR2 YNNKEL (reference sequence). The protocol was immunoSEQ multiplex PCR, while the TCRdb copy is restricted to in-frame clones and leaves out a portion. In the table there are 65,000 to 80,000 clones, roughly 90% of which are singletons. The TCR comes from a woman between 50 and 59 years old with colorectal cancer. The chain employs TRBV3-1 (or the pseudogene TRBV3-2) and TRBJ2-2, with TRBD1 matching over 9 bases. Specimen: PBMCs. CDR3 amino acids: CASSLRQGGYTGELFF. The CDR3 DNA sequence: TGTGCCAGCAGCCTCCGACAGGGGGGTTACACCGGGGAGCTGTTTTTT.